This is a list of T cell receptor beta chains from one sample in a study of blood T cell repertoires in COVID-19. Libraries were prepared by immunoSEQ multiplex PCR; TCRdb keeps only in-frame clonotypes and omits some of them. The sample has approximately 94,000 clones, just under 85% seen once. The sample was peripheral blood. The receptor set was obtained from a man between 50 and 59 years old with active or convalescent COVID-19. Both conserved end residues are part of each CDR3. A D gene is named only where the DNA matches it firmly. A clone size is listed for some rows: how often the clone was seen (once, few, many), or a class if it is expanded.

-	-	TRBV5-1	CASSFRHTTQELAYEQYF
-	-	TRBV9	CASSVATGGEEETQYF
-	TRBD2	TRBV4-2	CASSPTSGSGGSYNEQFF
-	TRBD1	TRBV4-1	CASSQVTGGGGELFF
-	TRBD1	TRBV7-6	CASSSLGQGPYEQYF
-	-	TRBV18	CASSPRAENEQFF
-	TRBD2	TRBV5-6	CASSLETSGSPHTQYF
-	TRBD1	TRBV27	CASSYRTGGYEQYF
once	TRBD1	TRBV5-1	CASSDDRAGNTIYF
-	TRBD2	TRBV7-3	CASSLYAGGGWEQYF
-	TRBD1	TRBV4-2	CASSQGGQGATNIQYF